The present TCR beta chain was sequenced within a study of blood T cells in healthy people across ages. Study information: Template switching picked up about one barcoded beta molecule for each two T cells. Notes on the study in general: Per million T cells, TCR beta diversity dropped about linearly as age rose.

Aged about 6 to 95, donors were systemically healthy Caucasians from Russia. Trimming left V 5 bases short and J 4 bases short, with 12 bases between. The germline V gene encodes CDR1 SGHTA and CDR2 FQGNSA. This CDR3 is built from 14 residues. Note on this clonotype: Antigen specificity is unknown.

For the second PCR, which ran for about 6 to 11 cycles, a sample-barcoded 5' primer and a J-beta primer mix were used. Each cDNA molecule carried a tag from a template-switch adaptor that contained 12 random nucleotides. One entry per CDR3 protein, called by TCRdb with MiXCR from the 5' RACE reads. The data hold approximately 900,000 distinct CDR3 sequences, with 40% to 60% observed a single time. The clonotype was recovered from a young man in good health. The sample taken for sequencing was blood. This rearrangement joins TRBV7-2 to TRBJ2-1, with TRBD2 as a possible D gene (6 bases). The CDR3 nucleotides are TGTGCCAGCAGCAGCACCGGGACTTACAATGAGCAGTTCTTC. Translating gives CASSSTGTYNEQFF.